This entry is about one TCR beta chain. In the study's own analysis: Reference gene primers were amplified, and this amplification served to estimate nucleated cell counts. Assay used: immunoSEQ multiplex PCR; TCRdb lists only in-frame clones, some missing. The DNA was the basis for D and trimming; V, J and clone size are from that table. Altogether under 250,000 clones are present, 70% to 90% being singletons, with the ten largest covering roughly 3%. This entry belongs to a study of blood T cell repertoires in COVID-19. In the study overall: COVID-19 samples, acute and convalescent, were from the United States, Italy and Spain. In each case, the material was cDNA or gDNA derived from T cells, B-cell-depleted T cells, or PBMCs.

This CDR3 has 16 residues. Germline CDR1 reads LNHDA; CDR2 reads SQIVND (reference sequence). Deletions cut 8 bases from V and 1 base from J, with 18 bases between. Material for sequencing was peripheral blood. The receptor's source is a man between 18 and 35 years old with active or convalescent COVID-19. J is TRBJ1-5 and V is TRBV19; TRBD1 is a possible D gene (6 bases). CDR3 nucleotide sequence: TGTGCCAGTGGTCGCAGGGGAGTAATGAGCAATCAGCCCCAGCATTTT. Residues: CASGRRGVMSNQPQHF.